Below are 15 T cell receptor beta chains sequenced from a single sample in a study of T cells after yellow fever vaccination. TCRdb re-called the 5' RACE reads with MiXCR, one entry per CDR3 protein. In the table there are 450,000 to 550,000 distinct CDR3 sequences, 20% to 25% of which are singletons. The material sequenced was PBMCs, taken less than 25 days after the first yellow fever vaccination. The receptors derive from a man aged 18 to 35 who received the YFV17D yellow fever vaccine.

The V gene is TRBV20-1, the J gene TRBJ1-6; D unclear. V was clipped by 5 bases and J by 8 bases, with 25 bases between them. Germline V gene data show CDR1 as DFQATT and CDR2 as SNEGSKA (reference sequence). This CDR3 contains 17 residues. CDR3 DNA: TGCAGTGCTGAAGACTTAGGAGGGATTTATGTTTATTCACCCCTCCACTTT. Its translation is CSAEDLGGIYVYSPLHF.

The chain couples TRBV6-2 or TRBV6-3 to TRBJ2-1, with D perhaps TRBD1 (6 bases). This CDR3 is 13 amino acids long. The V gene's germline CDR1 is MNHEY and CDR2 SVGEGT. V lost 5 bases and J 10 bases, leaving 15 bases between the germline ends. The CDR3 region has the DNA TGTGCCAGCAGTCCCACGACAGGTTGGGAGCAGTTCTTC. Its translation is CASSPTTGWEQFF.

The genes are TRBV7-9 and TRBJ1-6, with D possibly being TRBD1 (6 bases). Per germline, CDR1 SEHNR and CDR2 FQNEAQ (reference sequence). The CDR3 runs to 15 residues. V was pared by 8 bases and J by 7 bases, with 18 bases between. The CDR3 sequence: CASVRNDRGNSPLHF. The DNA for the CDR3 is TGTGCCAGCGTACGAAACGATAGGGGGAATTCACCCCTCCACTTT.

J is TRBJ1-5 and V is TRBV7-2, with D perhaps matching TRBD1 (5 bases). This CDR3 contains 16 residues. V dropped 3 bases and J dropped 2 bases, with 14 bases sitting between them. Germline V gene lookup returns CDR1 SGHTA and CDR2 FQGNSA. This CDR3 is CASSFLGGGGNQPQHF. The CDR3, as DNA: TGTGCCAGCAGCTTTCTCGGGGGGGGAGGCAATCAGCCCCAGCATTTT.

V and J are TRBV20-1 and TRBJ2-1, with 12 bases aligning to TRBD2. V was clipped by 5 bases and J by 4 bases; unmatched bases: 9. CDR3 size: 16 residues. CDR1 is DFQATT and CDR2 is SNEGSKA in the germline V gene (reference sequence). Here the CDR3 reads CSAPGLAGTFYNEQFF. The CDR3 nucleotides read TGCAGTGCTCCAGGACTAGCGGGGACCTTTTACAATGAGCAGTTCTTC.

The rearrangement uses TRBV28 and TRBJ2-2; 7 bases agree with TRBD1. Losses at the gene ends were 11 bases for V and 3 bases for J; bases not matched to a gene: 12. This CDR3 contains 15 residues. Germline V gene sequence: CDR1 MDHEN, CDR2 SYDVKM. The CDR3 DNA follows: TGTGCCTCGGCAAAAGGGACAGCCTACACCGGGGAGCTGTTTTTT. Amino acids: CASAKGTAYTGELFF.

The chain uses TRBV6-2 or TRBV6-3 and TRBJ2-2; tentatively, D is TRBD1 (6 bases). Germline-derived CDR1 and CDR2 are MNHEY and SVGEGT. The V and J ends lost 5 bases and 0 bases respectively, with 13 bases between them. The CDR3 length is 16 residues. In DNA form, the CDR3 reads TGTGCCAGCAGTCAGGGGCAGCACGCGAACACCGGGGAGCTGTTTTTT. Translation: CASSQGQHANTGELFF.

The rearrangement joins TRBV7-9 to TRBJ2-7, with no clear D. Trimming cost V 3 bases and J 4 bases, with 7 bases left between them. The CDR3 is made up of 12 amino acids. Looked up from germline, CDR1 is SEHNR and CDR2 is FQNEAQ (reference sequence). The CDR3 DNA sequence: TGTGCCAGCAGCTTCCCCGAGTACGAGCAGTACTTC. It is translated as CASSFPEYEQYF.

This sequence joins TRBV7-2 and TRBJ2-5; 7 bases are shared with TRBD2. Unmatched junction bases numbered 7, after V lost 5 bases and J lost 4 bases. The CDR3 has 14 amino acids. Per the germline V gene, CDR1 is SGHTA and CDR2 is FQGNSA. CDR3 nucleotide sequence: TGTGCCAGCAGCCCGTGGGGGGGTGGAGAGACCCAGTACTTC. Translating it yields CASSPWGGGETQYF.

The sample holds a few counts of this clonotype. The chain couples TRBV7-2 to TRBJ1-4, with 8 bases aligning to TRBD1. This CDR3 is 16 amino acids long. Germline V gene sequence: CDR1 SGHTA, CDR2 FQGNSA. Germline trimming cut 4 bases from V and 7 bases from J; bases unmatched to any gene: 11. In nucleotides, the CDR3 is TGTGCCAGCAGCTATGGACAGGGCGGTGCCGGTGAAAAACTGTTTTTT. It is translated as CASSYGQGGAGEKLFF.

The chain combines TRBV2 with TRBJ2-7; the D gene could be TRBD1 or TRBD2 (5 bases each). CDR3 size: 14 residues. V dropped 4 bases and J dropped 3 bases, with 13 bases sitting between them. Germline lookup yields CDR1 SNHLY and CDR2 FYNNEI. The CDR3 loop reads CASSGPGRFYEQYV. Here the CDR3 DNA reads TGTGCCAGCAGTGGTCCAGGGAGATTCTACGAGCAGTACGTC.

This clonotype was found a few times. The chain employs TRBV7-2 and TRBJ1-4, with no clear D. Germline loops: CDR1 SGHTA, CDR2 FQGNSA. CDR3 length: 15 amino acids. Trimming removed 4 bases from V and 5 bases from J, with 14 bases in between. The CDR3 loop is CASSSPASRNEKLFF. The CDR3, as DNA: TGTGCCAGCAGCTCCCCCGCCAGTCGGAATGAAAAACTGTTTTTT. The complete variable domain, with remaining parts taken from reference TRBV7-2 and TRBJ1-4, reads GAGVSQSPSNKVTEKGKDVELRCDPISGHTALYWYRQSLGQGLEFLIYFQGNSAPDKSGLPSDRFSAERTGGSVSTLTIQRTQQEDSAVYLCASSSPASRNEKLFFGSGTQLSVL.

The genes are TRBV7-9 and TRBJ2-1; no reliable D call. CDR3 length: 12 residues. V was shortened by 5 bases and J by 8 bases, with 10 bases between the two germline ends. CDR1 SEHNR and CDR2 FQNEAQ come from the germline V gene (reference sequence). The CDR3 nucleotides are TGTGCCAGCAGCCCCGTCCACGATGAGCAGTTCTTC. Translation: CASSPVHDEQFF.

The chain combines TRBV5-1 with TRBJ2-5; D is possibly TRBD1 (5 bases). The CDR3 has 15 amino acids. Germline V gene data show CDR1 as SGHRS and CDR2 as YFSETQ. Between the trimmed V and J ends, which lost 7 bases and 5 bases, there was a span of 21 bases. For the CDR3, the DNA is TGCGCCAGCTCTGCGTCTGGGGCCTACGAGGAGACCCAGTACTTC. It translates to CASSASGAYEETQYF.

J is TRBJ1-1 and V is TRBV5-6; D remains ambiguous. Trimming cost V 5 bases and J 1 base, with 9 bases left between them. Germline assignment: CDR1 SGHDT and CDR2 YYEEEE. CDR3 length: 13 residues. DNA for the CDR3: TGTGCCAGCAGAAAGAAGGAGAACACTGAAGCTTTCTTT. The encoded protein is CASRKKENTEAFF.